Each of the 25 T cell receptor beta chains below was sequenced from the same sample in a study of blood T cell repertoires in COVID-19. Produced via immunoSEQ multiplex PCR; TCRdb's table is partial and in-frame only. The data contain 150,000 or so clones, just over 85% of them singletons. Sequencing was done on a sample of peripheral blood. The receptors come from a woman aged 55-70 years with acute or convalescent COVID-19.

V gene TRBV2 combines with J gene TRBJ1-2; D might be TRBD1 (5 bases). V was pared by 6 bases and J by 1 base, with 6 bases between. The germline CDR1 and CDR2 sequences are SNHLY and FYNNEI. CDR3 length: 12 amino acids. CDR3 sequence reads: CASSRDNYGYTF. The CDR3 DNA follows: TGTGCCAGCAGCAGGGATAACTATGGCTACACCTTC.

The chain uses TRBV14 and TRBJ2-7; no firm D call. The V end was cut by 1 base, the J end by 6 bases, with 13 bases between. CDR3 size: 14 residues. From germline, CDR1 is SGHDN and CDR2 FVKESK. CDR3 amino acids: CASSQVTPSGEQYF. CDR3 bases: TGTGCCAGCAGCCAAGTGACACCCTCCGGCGAGCAGTACTTC.

This clone was observed a handful of times. Other DNA sequences within the sample encode an identical CDR3. This sequence joins TRBV5-1 and TRBJ2-7; D is undetermined. This CDR3 contains 14 residues. Germline V lookup: CDR1 SGHRS, CDR2 YFSETQ. Trimming pared 0 bases from V and 6 bases from J, leaving 13 bases between. Here the CDR3 reads CASSLERIPGEQYF. The CDR3 coding sequence is TGCGCCAGCAGCTTGGAGCGCATTCCTGGCGAGCAGTACTTC.

The chain carries TRBV24-1 and TRBJ2-7; 8 bases are shared with TRBD1. J lost 3 bases, V lost 4 bases, and 4 bases had no gene match. This CDR3 spans 14 amino acids. Germline CDR1 reads KGHDR; CDR2 reads SFDVKD. The CDR3, as DNA: TGTGCCACCAGTGACCGGGACAGGAGCTACGAGCAGTACTTC. It codes for CATSDRDRSYEQYF.

This clone was observed a handful of times. This chain links TRBV4-1 with TRBJ2-5, with TRBD2 matching 13 bases. The J segment lost 5 bases and the V segment lost 1 base, leaving 4 bases of the junction unmatched. Germline assignment: CDR1 MGHRA and CDR2 YSYEKL. The CDR3 is made up of 16 amino acids. The CDR3 protein is CASSQGGLAGWETQYF. The CDR3 coding sequence is TGCGCCAGCAGCCAAGGGGGACTAGCGGGGTGGGAGACCCAGTACTTC.

This chain connects TRBV27 to TRBJ2-1; 10 bases are shared with TRBD2. The CDR3 runs 16 residues. CDR1 MNHEY and CDR2 SMNVEV come from the germline V gene (reference sequence). J gave up 7 bases and V 2 bases, and 8 bases lay outside the gene matches. This chain's CDR3 is CASSLSGGLALNEQFF. The CDR3 DNA sequence: TGTGCCAGCAGTTTAAGTGGGGGACTAGCGTTAAATGAGCAGTTCTTC.

V and J are TRBV4-1 and TRBJ2-7; D not certain. Germline lookup yields CDR1 MGHRA and CDR2 YSYEKL. Trimming took 2 bases from V and 3 from J, leaving 14 bases between them. This CDR3 has 15 amino acids. The CDR3 region has the DNA TGCGCCAGCAGCCAATCGGTGCCGCCAGGCTACGAGCAGTACTTC. Its protein is CASSQSVPPGYEQYF.

A remark on this clone: The germline gene is not matched at one end of the junction; a read error may be the cause. The chain recombines TRBV7-2 with TRBJ1-1; D possibly corresponds to TRBD1 (5 bases). The germline CDR1 and CDR2 sequences are SGHTA and FQGNSA. This CDR3 region has 14 residues. This CDR3 is CASSFAGPNSEAFF. As DNA, the CDR3 is TGTGCCAGCAGCTTTGCGGGACCGAACTCTGAAGCTTTCTTT.

This clone has more than one count but fewer than ten. This sequence joins TRBV4-2 and TRBJ1-3; the match to TRBD1 covers 7 bases. This CDR3 comprises 17 residues. V lost 1 base to trimming and J lost 0 bases; unmatched junction nucleotides: 6. Germline V gene sequence: CDR1 LGHNA, CDR2 YNFKEQ. Written as DNA, the CDR3 is TGTGCCAGCAGCCAAGGGGCAGGGGGAAGCTCTGGAAACACCATATATTTT. This sequence encodes CASSQGAGGSSGNTIYF.

This chain links TRBV4-1 with TRBJ2-3, with unresolved D. Germline lookup yields CDR1 MGHRA and CDR2 YSYEKL. This CDR3 comprises 13 residues. The V and J ends lost 2 bases and 2 bases respectively, with 5 bases between them. Here the CDR3 DNA reads TGCGCCAGCAGCCAAACTTCCACAGATACGCAGTATTTT. Translation gives CASSQTSTDTQYF.

The V call is TRBV11-3, the J call TRBJ2-1; weak D call: TRBD2 (5 bases). Germline CDR1 reads SGHNT; CDR2 reads YENEEA. The CDR3 consists of 16 residues. V lost 2 bases and J lost 6, with 17 bases in between. The CDR3 region is CASSLLKLATSNEQFF. The DNA of the CDR3 is TGTGCCAGCAGCTTACTTAAGCTCGCCACTAGCAATGAGCAGTTCTTC. Full variable domain (rest looked up from reference TRBV11-3 and TRBJ2-1): EAGVVQSPRYKIIEKKQPVAFWCNPISGHNTLYWYLQNLGQGPELLIRYENEEAVDDSQLPKDRFSAERLKGVDSTLKIQPAELGDSAVYLCASSLLKLATSNEQFFGPGTRLTVL.

The chain is built from TRBV3-1 (or the pseudogene TRBV3-2) and TRBJ1-3; D ambiguous. The ends were cut back, 0 bases at V and 0 bases at J, with 6 bases in the middle. This CDR3 region has 15 residues. Germline lookup yields CDR1 LGHDT and CDR2 YNNKEL (reference sequence). In nucleotides, the CDR3 is TGTGCCAGCAGCCAAGAACGCAGCTCTGGAAACACCATATATTTT. It encodes CASSQERSSGNTIYF.

This sequence joins TRBV4-1 and TRBJ1-3; D is ambiguous. Germline lookup yields CDR1 MGHRA and CDR2 YSYEKL. The V end was cut by 0 bases, the J end by 0 bases, with 9 bases between. The CDR3 is 16 amino acids. The CDR3 loop reads CASSQDLSGSGNTIYF. The CDR3 DNA reads TGCGCCAGCAGCCAAGATTTAAGCGGCTCTGGAAACACCATATATTTT.

This chain uses TRBV4-3 with TRBJ1-2; a possible D gene is TRBD1 (5 bases). The V end was cut by 0 bases, the J end by 4 bases, with 12 bases between. The CDR3 is 15 amino acids. CDR1 and CDR2 (germline): LGHNA, YSLEER. The CDR3, as DNA: TGCGCCAGCAGCCAAGATCTGCAACAGGTCTATGGCTACACCTTC. Translating gives CASSQDLQQVYGYTF.

The CDR3 DNA sequence: TGTGCCAGCAGGACTCAGGGACAGGGCAATCAGCCCCAGCATTTT. It encodes CASRTQGQGNQPQHF. This chain links TRBV28 with TRBJ1-5; 8 positions match TRBD1. CDR3 length equals 15 residues. The V gene's germline CDR1 is MDHEN and CDR2 SYDVKM. J lost 2 bases, V lost 6 bases, and 6 bases had no gene match.

The chain is built from TRBV7-2 and TRBJ2-3; 7 nucleotides match TRBD2. This CDR3 contains 14 residues. Trimming removed 5 bases from V and 3 bases from J; junction bases left unmatched: 5. Per the germline V gene, CDR1 is SGHTA and CDR2 is FQGNSA. This CDR3 is CASSTLGGTDTQYF. In DNA form, the CDR3 reads TGTGCCAGCAGCACACTCGGGGGGACAGATACGCAGTATTTT.

The CDR3 reads CASSKRQGSTDTQYF. In DNA form, the CDR3 reads TGTGCCAGCAGCAAACGACAGGGTTCCACAGATACGCAGTATTTT. The chain links TRBV11-3 to TRBJ2-3, with 7 positions matching TRBD1. CDR1 SGHNT and CDR2 YENEEA come from the germline V gene. The CDR3 runs to 15 residues. The trim removed 5 bases at V and 2 bases at J, leaving 7 bases unmatched.

The rearrangement joins TRBV11-3 to TRBJ2-3; TRBD2 aligns across 7 bases. V was pared by 8 bases and J by 2 bases, with 13 bases of the junction left unmatched. CDR3 size: 16 residues. Germline V gives CDR1 SGHNT, CDR2 YENEEA. Here the CDR3 DNA reads TGTGCCAGCGAAGGGGAGGGAAGAGGGCACACAGATACGCAGTATTTT. Protein product: CASEGEGRGHTDTQYF.

This chain joins TRBV5-1 and TRBJ2-1, with 13 positions matching TRBD2. V trimming: 4 bases; J trimming: 4 bases; junction bases outside the gene matches: 11. Germline CDR1 SGHRS, CDR2 YFSETQ. CDR3 length: 18 amino acids. The CDR3 bases are TGCGCCAGCAGCCTGGGACTAGCGGGGCCCCGAGGGTACAATGAGCAGTTCTTC. Its translation: CASSLGLAGPRGYNEQFF. Looking up the rest from reference TRBV5-1 and TRBJ2-1 gives the full variable domain: KAGVTQTPRYLIKTRGQQVTLSCSPISGHRSVSWYQQTPGQGLQFLFEYFSETQRNKGNFPGRFSGRQFSNSRSEMNVSTLELGDSALYLCASSLGLAGPRGYNEQFFGPGTRLTVL.

V and J are TRBV4-2 and TRBJ1-3, with D perhaps TRBD1 (5 bases). This CDR3 region has 17 residues. Germline V gives CDR1 LGHNA, CDR2 YNFKEQ. V was pared by 1 base and J by 0 bases, with 13 bases between. The CDR3 DNA is TGTGCCAGCAGCCAAGGGGGGGTCAGGTTCTCTGGAAACACCATATATTTT. Translated: CASSQGGVRFSGNTIYF.

The chain carries TRBV5-1 and TRBJ1-6; 10 bases fit TRBD1. Looked up from germline, CDR1 is SGHRS and CDR2 is YFSETQ. Unmatched junction bases numbered 4, after V lost 0 bases and J lost 10 bases. The CDR3 totals 15 residues. CDR3 DNA: TGCGCCAGCAGCTTGGAGGGGACAGGGGTGTCACCCCTCCACTTT. Protein sequence: CASSLEGTGVSPLHF.

The chain carries TRBV18 and TRBJ2-1, with TRBD2 matching over 11 bases. Germline trimming cut 3 bases from V and 4 bases from J; bases unmatched to any gene: 8. Germline V gene lookup returns CDR1 KGHSH and CDR2 LQKENI. The CDR3 is 17 residues long. CDR3 coding DNA: TGTGCCAGCTCACCCTCCATAGCGGGGGGGGGATACAATGAGCAGTTCTTC. Protein: CASSPSIAGGGYNEQFF.

This clone was recorded a few times. J is TRBJ2-5 and V is TRBV7-2, with TRBD2 identical over 8 bases. V was pared by 2 bases and J by 5 bases, with 16 bases of the junction left unmatched. From germline, CDR1 is SGHTA and CDR2 FQGNSA. The CDR3 spans 18 residues. CDR3 DNA: TGTGCCAGCAGCTTAAGCTTTTCGGGGGGGCCGATGGGTGAGACCCAGTACTTC. This translates into CASSLSFSGGPMGETQYF.

The chain combines TRBV7-8 with TRBJ1-2; possible D gene TRBD1, 6 bases. Germline loops: CDR1 SGHVS, CDR2 FQNEAQ. Trimming took off 0 bases at V and 4 bases at J, with 12 bases between the two ends. The CDR3 has 15 residues. CDR3 DNA: TGTGCCAGCAGCTTAGCTCTCGACAGGACCTATGGCTACACCTTC. It translates to CASSLALDRTYGYTF.

V usage is TRBV11-2 and J usage is TRBJ2-4; D might be TRBD2 (5 bases). The CDR3 spans 16 residues. V was cut by 1 base and J by 0 bases, with 10 bases left in between. Germline V gives CDR1 SGHAT, CDR2 FQNNGV. The CDR3 reads CASSLVAGLAKNIQYF. The CDR3 nucleotides are TGTGCCAGCAGCTTAGTCGCCGGACTAGCCAAAAACATTCAGTACTTC.